This TCR beta chain was obtained from a study of T-cell reconstitution after alpha-beta-depleted transplantation in children. The V end lost 1 base, the J end lost 4 bases, and 10 bases lay between the germline ends. This CDR3 is 14 amino acids long. From germline, CDR1 is DFQATT and CDR2 SNEGSKA (reference sequence). The study's findings and limits: At around two months after transplant, the alpha-beta T cells were reportedly derived from several hundred expanded clones that came from non-depleted graft cells. T-cell counts and diversity at one year post-transplant came mainly from newly produced T cells. Surviving recipient T cells and thymic progenitors underlay high day-60 TCRbeta diversity in some patients.

The sample holds many counts of this clonotype. Its antigen is not identified. The authors prepared the TCRbeta library with unique molecular identifiers. TCRdb independently ran MiXCR on the PCR reads; one entry per CDR3 protein. The data hold 670,000 or so distinct CDR3 sequences, with over 10% observed a single time. The clonotype was recovered from a girl between 2 and 10 years old with congenital amegakaryocytic thrombocytopenia, due to receive a stem cell transplant. The sequencing used PBMCs, collected before TCRalphabeta/CD19-depleted stem cell transplant. The chain recombines TRBV20-1 with TRBJ2-2; tentative D call: TRBD1 (6 bases). The CDR3 here is CSARGQGSTGELFF. Written as DNA, the CDR3 is TGCAGTGCTAGAGGCCAGGGGAGCACCGGGGAGCTGTTTTTT.